The clone carrying this T cell receptor (beta chain) appeared a few times. Original handling: Reference gene primer amplification yielded estimated nucleated cell counts. Sequenced by immunoSEQ multiplex PCR; TCRdb stores in-frame clones only, minus some. V and J calls and clone size come straight from that table; D and trimming were deduced from the DNA. Seen here are about 41,000 clones, 80% to 90% observed once, and the top ten hold about 43%. This sample stems from a study of blood T cell repertoires in COVID-19. Study summary: Samples taken during acute and convalescent COVID-19 were collected in the United States, Italy and Spain.

The V end was cut by 3 bases, the J end by 7 bases, with 12 bases between. CDR3 size: 12 residues. Per the germline V gene, CDR1 is GTSNPN and CDR2 is SVGIG (reference sequence). The clonotype comes from a woman older than 75 with active or convalescent COVID-19. The rearrangement links TRBV30 to TRBJ1-2, with D possibly being TRBD1 (6 bases). Sequencing was done on a sample of peripheral blood. The CDR3 here is CAWSAGVGGYTF. In nucleotides, the CDR3 is TGTGCCTGGAGCGCAGGGGTGGGTGGCTACACCTTC. Using reference TRBV30 and TRBJ1-2 for the parts outside the CDR3, the full variable domain is SQTIHQWPATLVQPVGSPLSLECTVEGTSNPNLYWYRQAAGRGLQLLFYSVGIGQISSEVPQNLSASRPQDRQFILSSKKLLLSDSGFYLCAWSAGVGGYTFGSGTRLTVV.